The 15 T cell receptor beta chains listed next were all sequenced from one sample in a study of shared clonotypes between healthy human individuals (dated by TCRdb to 2018 to 2020). Preparation of the library involved the immunoSEQ multiplex PCR assay. In TCRdb, the immuneACCESS table is reduced to in-frame sequences with V and J assigned. These tables do not hold every clone; where another copy was compared, an unresolved V gene accounts for under half, and the others remain unexplained. The sample table shows some 2,500,000 clones, and around 90% are seen once. The ten largest clones represent around 0.35% of the sample. The sample taken for sequencing was naive CD4+ T cells from PBMCs. Explained via the paper, the cell subset or site label denotes: CD45RA+ positively selected. The receptors here all came from a man younger than 30 in good health. Some clones in this sample may be carry-over from other donors' samples.

This chain connects TRBV5-1 to TRBJ1-2; TRBD1 agrees at 10 bases. This CDR3 contains 15 residues. V was pared by 3 bases and J by 6 bases, with 8 bases of the junction left unmatched. The germline V gene encodes CDR1 SGHRS and CDR2 YFSETQ. CDR3 in amino acids: CASSSYPGTGDGYTF. CDR3 in DNA: TGCGCCAGCAGCTCCTATCCCGGGACAGGGGATGGCTACACCTTC.

The sample holds a few counts of this clone. The chain links TRBV11-2 to TRBJ1-5; TRBD1 is a possible D gene (6 bases). CDR3 size: 13 residues. Germline CDR1 and CDR2: SGHAT and FQNNGV. The ends were cut back, 3 bases at V and 7 bases at J, with 10 bases in the middle. This CDR3 reads CASSLTGGQPQHF. CDR3 DNA: TGTGCCAGCAGCTTGACAGGAGGACAGCCCCAGCATTTT.

The CDR3 spells CASSQDRGSSNEKLFF. For the CDR3, the DNA is TGCGCCAGCAGCCAAGATAGAGGCAGCTCTAATGAAAAACTGTTTTTT. The genes are TRBV4-1 and TRBJ1-4, with D hard to call. The germline V and J ends were trimmed by 0 bases and 3 bases, with 11 bases remaining between them. Germline V lookup: CDR1 MGHRA, CDR2 YSYEKL. The CDR3 has 16 amino acids.

The V call is TRBV28, the J call TRBJ2-1; 8 bases map to TRBD1. Germline-derived CDR1 and CDR2 are MDHEN and SYDVKM. V dropped 6 bases and J dropped 6; count of bases not matched to a gene: 22. The CDR3 has 19 amino acids. Written as DNA, the CDR3 is TGTGCCAGCAGCCACCCCCCCTGGACAGGGTTGGGGGGAGGCAATGAGCAGTTCTTC. Translation gives CASSHPPWTGLGGGNEQFF.

V is TRBV27 and J is TRBJ2-1, with D unresolved. The CDR3 is made up of 13 amino acids. Germline assignment: CDR1 MNHEY and CDR2 SMNVEV (reference sequence). V dropped 4 bases and J dropped 2 bases, with 6 bases sitting between them. DNA for the CDR3: TGTGCCAGCAGTTGGGCTACCTACAATGAGCAGTTCTTC. Amino acids: CASSWATYNEQFF.

This clone was seen once. The chain carries TRBV5-5 and TRBJ2-3; tentatively, D is TRBD2 (5 bases). From germline, CDR1 is SGHKS and CDR2 YYEKEE (reference sequence). CDR3 length equals 16 residues. The V end lost 6 bases, the J end lost 0 bases, and 17 bases lay between the germline ends. The chain's CDR3 is CASTLLGGSSTDTQYF. In DNA form, the CDR3 reads TGTGCCAGCACCCTATTGGGCGGGTCTAGCACAGATACGCAGTATTTT.

This clone was counted a single time. This chain connects TRBV2 to TRBJ2-1; D is uncertain. Germline assignment: CDR1 SNHLY and CDR2 FYNNEI. This CDR3 spans 15 amino acids. The V end lost 3 bases, the J end lost 6 bases, and 15 bases lay between the germline ends. DNA for the CDR3: TGTGCCAGCAGTGACAGGCTATCCAGGACCAATGAGCAGTTCTTC. This sequence encodes CASSDRLSRTNEQFF. The full variable domain, in which reference TRBV2 and TRBJ2-1 provide the parts outside the CDR3, is EPEVTQTPSHQVTQMGQEVILRCVPISNHLYFYWYRQILGQKVEFLVSFYNNEISEKSEIFDDQFSVERPDGSNFTLKIRSTKLEDSAMYFCASSDRLSRTNEQFFGPGTRLTVL.

The V call is TRBV2, the J call TRBJ2-4, with D unresolved. CDR3 length: 16 residues. Germline CDR1 SNHLY, CDR2 FYNNEI. Trimming shortened V by 2 bases and J by 0 bases, and 11 bases separated the two germline ends. CDR3 nucleotide sequence: TGTGCCAGCAGTGAATCCGCGCTTCTAGCCAAAAACATTCAGTACTTC. It is translated as CASSESALLAKNIQYF.

The CDR3 region is CASSTDWGESYGYTF. The CDR3 DNA reads as TGTGCCAGCAGCACTGACTGGGGGGAGTCCTATGGCTACACCTTC. The chain carries TRBV7-8 and TRBJ1-2; TRBD1 might be the D (5 bases). V lost 5 bases and J lost 4, with 17 bases in between. The CDR3 spans 15 residues. The V gene's germline CDR1 is SGHVS and CDR2 FQNEAQ.

This clone was found once. The chain recombines TRBV29-1 with TRBJ2-7; 7 nucleotides match TRBD1. V dropped 7 bases and J dropped 0; count of bases not matched to a gene: 6. The germline V gene has CDR1 SQVTM and CDR2 ANQGSEA. The CDR3 is made up of 13 amino acids. CDR3 sequence (DNA): TGCAGCGCCCTGGGACAGATCTCCTACGAGCAGTACTTC. Translating it yields CSALGQISYEQYF.

DNA of the CDR3: TGCGCCAGCAGCTTGGGACTAGCGGGTCTTATGGATGAGCAGTTCTTC. Protein sequence: CASSLGLAGLMDEQFF. V and J are TRBV5-1 and TRBJ2-1, with TRBD2 matching 10 bases. This CDR3 is built from 16 residues. Germline V lookup: CDR1 SGHRS, CDR2 YFSETQ. V shed 0 bases, J shed 8 bases, and the junction held 8 bases outside the gene matches.

CDR3 DNA: TGTGCCAGCAGCTTGGGCGGGAGAAGCCACGAGCAGTACTTC. Its protein product is CASSLGGRSHEQYF. This rearrangement joins TRBV13 to TRBJ2-7; 7 bases align to TRBD2. Germline CDR1 and CDR2: PRHDT and FYEKMQ (reference sequence). J lost 5 bases, V lost 3 bases, and 7 bases had no gene match. CDR3 size: 14 residues.

This chain links TRBV6-1 with TRBJ2-6; no clear D gene. Trimming left V 0 bases short and J 1 base short, with 10 bases between. The CDR3 has 17 amino acids. Germline-derived CDR1 and CDR2 are MNHNS and SASEGT. CDR3 coding DNA: TGTGCCAGCAGTGAAGCGGTACGGCCTTCTGGGGCCAACGTCCTGACTTTC. Protein sequence: CASSEAVRPSGANVLTF.

The genes are TRBV5-1 and TRBJ1-1, with a weak D call TRBD1 (6 bases). Germline CDR1 and CDR2: SGHRS and YFSETQ. Trimming stripped 0 bases from V and 0 bases from J, with 15 bases between. The CDR3 runs 17 residues. The CDR3 region is CASSLGGQAIMNTEAFF. The CDR3 nucleotides are TGCGCCAGCAGCTTGGGGGGACAAGCTATAATGAACACTGAAGCTTTCTTT.

The chain has TRBV19 and TRBJ1-1; D unclear. V was clipped by 7 bases and J by 0 bases, with 9 bases between them. This CDR3 contains 13 residues. The germline V gene has CDR1 LNHDA and CDR2 SQIVND (reference sequence). This chain's CDR3 is CASTVTVNTEAFF. The CDR3 nucleotides are TGTGCCAGTACCGTAACAGTGAACACTGAAGCTTTCTTT.